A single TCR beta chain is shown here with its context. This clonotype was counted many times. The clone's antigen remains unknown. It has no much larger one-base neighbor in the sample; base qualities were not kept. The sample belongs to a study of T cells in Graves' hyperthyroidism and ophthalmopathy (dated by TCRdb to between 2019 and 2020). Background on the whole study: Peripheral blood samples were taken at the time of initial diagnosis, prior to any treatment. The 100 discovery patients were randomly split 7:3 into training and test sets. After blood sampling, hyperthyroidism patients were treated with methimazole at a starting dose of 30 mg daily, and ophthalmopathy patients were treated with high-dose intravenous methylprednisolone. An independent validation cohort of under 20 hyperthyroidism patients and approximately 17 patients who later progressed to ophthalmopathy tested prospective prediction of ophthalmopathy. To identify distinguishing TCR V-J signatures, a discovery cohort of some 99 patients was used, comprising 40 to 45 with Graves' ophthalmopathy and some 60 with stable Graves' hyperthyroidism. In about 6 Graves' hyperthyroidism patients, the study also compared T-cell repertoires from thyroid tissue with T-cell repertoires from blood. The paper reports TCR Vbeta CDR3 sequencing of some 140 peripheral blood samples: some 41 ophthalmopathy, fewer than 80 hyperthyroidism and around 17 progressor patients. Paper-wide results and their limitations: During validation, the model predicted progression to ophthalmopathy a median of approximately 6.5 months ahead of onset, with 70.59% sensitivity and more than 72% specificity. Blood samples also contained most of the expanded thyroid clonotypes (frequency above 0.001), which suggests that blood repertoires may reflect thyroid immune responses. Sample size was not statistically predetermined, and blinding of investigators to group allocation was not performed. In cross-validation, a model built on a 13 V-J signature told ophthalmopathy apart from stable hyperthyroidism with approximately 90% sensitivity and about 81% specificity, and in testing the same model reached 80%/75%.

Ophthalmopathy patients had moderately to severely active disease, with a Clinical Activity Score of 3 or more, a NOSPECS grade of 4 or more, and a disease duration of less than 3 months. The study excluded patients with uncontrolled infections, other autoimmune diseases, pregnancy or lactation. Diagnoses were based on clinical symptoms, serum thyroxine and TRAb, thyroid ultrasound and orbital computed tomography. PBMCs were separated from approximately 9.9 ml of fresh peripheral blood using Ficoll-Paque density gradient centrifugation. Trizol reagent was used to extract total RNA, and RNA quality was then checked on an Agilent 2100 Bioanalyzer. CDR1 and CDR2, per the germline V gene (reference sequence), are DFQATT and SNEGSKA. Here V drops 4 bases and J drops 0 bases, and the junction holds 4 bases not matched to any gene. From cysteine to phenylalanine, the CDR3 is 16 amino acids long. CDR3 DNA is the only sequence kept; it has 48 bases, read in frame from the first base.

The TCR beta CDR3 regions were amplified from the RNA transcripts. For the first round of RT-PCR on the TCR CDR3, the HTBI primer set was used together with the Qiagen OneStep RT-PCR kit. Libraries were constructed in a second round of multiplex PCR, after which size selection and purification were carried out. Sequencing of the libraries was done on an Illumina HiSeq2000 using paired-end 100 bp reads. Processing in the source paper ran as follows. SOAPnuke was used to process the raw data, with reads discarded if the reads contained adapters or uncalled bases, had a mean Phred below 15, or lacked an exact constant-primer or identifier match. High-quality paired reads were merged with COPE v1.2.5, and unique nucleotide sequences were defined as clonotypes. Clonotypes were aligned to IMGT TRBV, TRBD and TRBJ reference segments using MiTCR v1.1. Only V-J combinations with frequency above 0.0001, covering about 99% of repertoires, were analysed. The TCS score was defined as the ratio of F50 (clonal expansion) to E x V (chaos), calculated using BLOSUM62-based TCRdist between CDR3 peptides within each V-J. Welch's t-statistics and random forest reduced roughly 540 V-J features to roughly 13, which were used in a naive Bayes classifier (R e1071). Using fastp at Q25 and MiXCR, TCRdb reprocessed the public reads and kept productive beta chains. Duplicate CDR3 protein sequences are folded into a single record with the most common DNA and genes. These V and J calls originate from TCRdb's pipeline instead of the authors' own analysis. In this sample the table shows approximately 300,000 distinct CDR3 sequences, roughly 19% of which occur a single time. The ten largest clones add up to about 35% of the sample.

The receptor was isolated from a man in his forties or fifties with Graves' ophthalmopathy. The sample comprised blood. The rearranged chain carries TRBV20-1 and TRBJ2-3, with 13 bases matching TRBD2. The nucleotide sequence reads TGCAGTGCTATACTAGCGGGAGGGGGGAGCACAGATACGCAGTATTTT. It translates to CSAILAGGGSTDTQYF.